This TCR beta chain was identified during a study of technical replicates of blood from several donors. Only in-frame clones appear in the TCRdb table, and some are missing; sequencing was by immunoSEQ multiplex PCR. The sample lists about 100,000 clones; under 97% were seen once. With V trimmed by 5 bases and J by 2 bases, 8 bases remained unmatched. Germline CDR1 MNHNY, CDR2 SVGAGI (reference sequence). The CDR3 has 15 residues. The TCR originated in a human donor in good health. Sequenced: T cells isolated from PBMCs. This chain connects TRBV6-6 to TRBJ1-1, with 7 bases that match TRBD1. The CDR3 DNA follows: TGTGCCAGCAGTCCCCCAGGGACAGCCAACACTGAAGCTTTCTTT. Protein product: CASSPPGTANTEAFF.